This T cell receptor (beta chain) is drawn from a study of cytomegalovirus exposure and HLA in healthy donors. Study in general: Within the Caucasian-associated ancestry cluster were 81% of the approximately 400 genotyped donors.

Primers: 60 Vbeta forward and 13 Jbeta reverse. Some clones are missing from TCRdb's copy, which holds only in-frame ones; the method was immunoSEQ multiplex PCR. The data hold approximately 150,000 clones, with approximately 79% observed a single time. Findings of the study overall: Associated with HLA alleles at 0.05 false discovery rate in a later analysis were some 18,000 TCR beta sequences.

The CDR3 is 15 residues long. Per the germline V gene, CDR1 is SEHNR and CDR2 is FQNEAQ (reference sequence). V was pared by 5 bases and J by 2 bases, with 8 bases of the junction left unmatched. Turning to this clone: Its antigen is currently unknown.

The sequence came from a man aged 35 to 55 in good health and CMV-seronegative. The chain employs TRBV7-9 and TRBJ2-5, with TRBD2 identical over 7 bases. The sample taken for sequencing was PBMCs. The chain's CDR3 is CASSPPWGGQETQYF. CDR3 bases: TGTGCCAGCAGCCCCCCATGGGGGGGGCAAGAGACCCAGTACTTC.